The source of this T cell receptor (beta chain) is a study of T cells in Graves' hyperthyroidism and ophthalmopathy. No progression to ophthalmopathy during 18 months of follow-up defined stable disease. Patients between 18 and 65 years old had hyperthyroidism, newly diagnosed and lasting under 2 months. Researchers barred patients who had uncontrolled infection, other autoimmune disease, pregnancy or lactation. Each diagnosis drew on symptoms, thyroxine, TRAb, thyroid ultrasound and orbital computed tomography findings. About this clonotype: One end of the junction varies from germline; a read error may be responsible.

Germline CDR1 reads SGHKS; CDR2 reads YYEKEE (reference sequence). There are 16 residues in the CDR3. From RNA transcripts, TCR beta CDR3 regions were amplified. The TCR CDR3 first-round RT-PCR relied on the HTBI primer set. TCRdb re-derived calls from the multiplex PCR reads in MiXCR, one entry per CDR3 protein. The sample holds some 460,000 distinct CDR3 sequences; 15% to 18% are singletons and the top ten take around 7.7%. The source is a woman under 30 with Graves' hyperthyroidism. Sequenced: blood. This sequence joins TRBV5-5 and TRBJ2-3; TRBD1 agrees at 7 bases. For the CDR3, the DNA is TGCGCCAGCAGCCGAGTGGGACAGCGAAGGACAGATGCGCAGTATTTT. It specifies CASSRVGQRRTDAQYF.